The 11 T cell receptor beta chains below were found in one sample sequenced in a study of T cells in Graves' hyperthyroidism and ophthalmopathy. RNA transcripts gave rise to amplified TCR beta CDR3 regions. TCR CDR3 regions were first amplified by RT-PCR with HTBI primers. From the multiplex PCR reads, TCRdb called clonotypes with MiXCR, one entry per CDR3 protein. The sample yields about 500,000 distinct CDR3 sequences, about 46% seen once. Sequences were obtained from peripheral blood or thyroid tissue (not recorded which). Source of these receptors: an adult woman with Graves' disease, either hyperthyroidism or ophthalmopathy (not recorded which).

J is TRBJ2-5 and V is TRBV7-9; D is possibly TRBD2 (5 bases). The CDR3 is 14 residues long. Trimming pared 5 bases from V and 1 base from J, leaving 11 bases between. The germline V gene encodes CDR1 SEHNR and CDR2 FQNEAQ (reference sequence). CDR3 in amino acids: CASSPGSTQETQYF. In DNA form, the CDR3 reads TGTGCCAGCAGCCCGGGGTCCACCCAAGAGACCCAGTACTTC.

In nucleotides, the CDR3 is TGTGCCAGTACTCCGGGACTAGGAATCATAGAGACCCAGTACTTC. Encoded protein: CASTPGLGIIETQYF. This sequence joins TRBV19 and TRBJ2-5; 8 bases fit TRBD2. Germline V CDR1 and CDR2: LNHDA, SQIVND (reference sequence). V shed 7 bases, J shed 4 bases, and the junction held 11 bases outside the gene matches. The CDR3 spans 15 residues.

This clonotype occurred a few times. The chain combines TRBV27 with TRBJ1-6; weak D call: TRBD1 (5 bases). CDR3 length equals 16 residues. The ends were cut back, 5 bases at V and 0 bases at J, with 11 bases in the middle. In germline, CDR1 is MNHEY, CDR2 SMNVEV (reference sequence). The CDR3 nucleotides read TGTGCCAGCAGTCCCGACAGTAGCTCCTATAATTCACCCCTCCACTTT. This codes for CASSPDSSSYNSPLHF.

This chain uses TRBV10-3 with TRBJ2-5; TRBD1 or TRBD2 may be the D gene (5 bases each). The CDR3 consists of 15 residues. CDR1 is ENHRY and CDR2 is SYGVKD in the germline V gene. The V end lost 9 bases, the J end lost 1 base, and 18 bases lay between the germline ends. CDR3 region: CAIRGNRPIQETQYF. In DNA form, the CDR3 reads TGTGCCATTCGAGGGAACAGGCCCATCCAAGAGACCCAGTACTTC.

This clonotype was seen only a few times. The V gene is TRBV12-3 or TRBV12-4, the J gene TRBJ1-5; D unclear. The V and J ends lost 3 bases and 7 bases respectively, with 13 bases between them. The CDR3 extends over 14 amino acids. CDR3 nucleotide sequence: TGTGCCAGCAGTTTCGGTCCTAACTCCCAGCCCCAGCATTTT. It yields the protein CASSFGPNSQPQHF.

The J gene is TRBJ1-3, the V gene TRBV9; D might be TRBD1 (6 bases). The CDR3 is 12 amino acids. V lost 3 bases and J lost 9, with 10 bases in between. Per germline, CDR1 SGDLS and CDR2 YYNGEE. The CDR3 spells CASSGGAGTIYF. Written as DNA, the CDR3 is TGTGCCAGCAGCGGGGGGGCGGGCACCATATATTTT.

The chain carries TRBV20-1 and TRBJ1-1; D uncertain. CDR3 size: 14 residues. V was trimmed by 5 bases and J by 1 base, leaving 14 bases between them. Germline CDR1 reads DFQATT; CDR2 reads SNEGSKA (reference sequence). The CDR3 coding sequence is TGCAGTGCTTTCTTAGCTACAGCGAACACTGAAGCTTTCTTT. Protein sequence: CSAFLATANTEAFF.

This clonotype showed up just a few times. The chain carries TRBV2 and TRBJ2-7, with 7 bases fitting TRBD1. This CDR3 region has 14 residues. Germline loops: CDR1 SNHLY, CDR2 FYNNEI. V lost 4 bases, J lost 0 bases, and 3 bases stayed unmatched. CDR3 DNA: TGTGCCAGCAGTGCCGGGACAGTCTCCTACGAGCAGTACTTC. Translated, it gives CASSAGTVSYEQYF.

Only a few counts were recorded for this clonotype. This CDR3 reads CSARGPRRGGVYTF. Written as DNA, the CDR3 is TGCAGTGCTAGAGGTCCCCGGAGGGGCGGGGTCTACACCTTC. The chain has TRBV20-1 and TRBJ1-2; a possible D gene is TRBD1 (5 bases). Trimming left V 1 base short and J 10 bases short, with 19 bases between. The CDR3 covers 14 residues. Germline CDR1 DFQATT, CDR2 SNEGSKA (reference sequence).

This chain connects TRBV7-6 to TRBJ2-5; no clear D gene. Germline values: CDR1 SGHVS, CDR2 FNYEAQ. The CDR3 spans 13 residues. V lost 5 bases and J 5 bases, leaving 12 bases between the germline ends. In DNA, the CDR3 is TGTGCCAGCAGCGCCGGCGACGGCGAGACCCAGTACTTC. Amino acids: CASSAGDGETQYF.

The chain couples TRBV7-8 to TRBJ2-5, with D perhaps assigned TRBD1 or TRBD2 (5 bases each). CDR1 is SGHVS, CDR2 FQNEAQ, per germline. This CDR3 is 14 amino acids long. Trimming stripped 3 bases from V and 9 bases from J, with 17 bases between. DNA for the CDR3: TGTGCCAGCAGCTTCAGCAGGGACGATCAGCCCCAGTACTTC. Translation: CASSFSRDDQPQYF. The whole variable domain, filled in from reference TRBV7-8 and TRBJ2-5, reads GAGVSQSPRYKVAKRGQDVALRCDPISGHVSLFWYQQALGQGPEFLTYFQNEAQLDKSGLPSDRFFAERPEGSVSTLKIQRTQQEDSAVYLCASSFSRDDQPQYFGPGTRLLVL.